Shown below are 23 T cell receptor beta chains from a single sample sequenced in a study of T cell repertoires in cytomegalovirus infection. One entry per CDR3 protein, called by TCRdb with MiXCR from the reads. The top ten clones hold approximately 15% of a sample with 290,000 or so distinct CDR3 sequences, under 30% of them seen once. Sequencing was performed on PBMCs. All receptors derive from a human donor in good health (CMV status not recorded). Some clones in this sample may be carry-over from other donors' samples.

The table lists this clonotype with many counts. The chain employs TRBV7-2 and TRBJ1-5; perhaps TRBD1 as D (6 bases). V lost 1 base and J 8 bases, leaving 9 bases between the germline ends. Germline lookup yields CDR1 SGHTA and CDR2 FQGNSA. The CDR3 length is 13 residues. The CDR3 nucleotides read TGTGCCAGCAGCTTAGACAGGGTTGAGCCCCAGCATTTT. Amino acids: CASSLDRVEPQHF.

This clonotype was recorded at least ten times. The chain recombines TRBV6-1 with TRBJ2-1; 8 positions agree with TRBD2. CDR1 and CDR2 (germline): MNHNS, SASEGT. The J segment lost 2 bases and the V segment lost 6 bases, leaving 3 bases of the junction unmatched. CDR3 length equals 14 residues. CDR3 in amino acids: CASRAGGPYNEQFF. CDR3 DNA sequence: TGTGCCAGCAGGGCGGGAGGTCCCTACAATGAGCAGTTCTTC.

This clonotype has just a few counts. The chain joins TRBV7-6 to TRBJ2-1; TRBD1 matches 10 bases. Trimming took 3 bases from V and 7 from J; bases not matched to a gene: 6. Germline CDR1 SGHVS, CDR2 FNYEAQ. The CDR3 spans 15 residues. The CDR3, as DNA: TGTGCCAGCAGCTTTGGGACAGGGGTGATTAATGAGCAGTTCTTC. Its protein is CASSFGTGVINEQFF. Looking up the rest from reference TRBV7-6 and TRBJ2-1 gives the full variable domain: GAGVSQSPRYKVTKRGQDVALRCDPISGHVSLYWYRQALGQGPEFLTYFNYEAQQDKSGLPNDRFSAERPEGSISTLTIQRTEQRDSAMYRCASSFGTGVINEQFFGPGTRLTVL.

This clonotype was counted many times. The V and J genes are TRBV7-8 and TRBJ2-2; D uncertain. V lost 0 bases to trimming and J lost 2 bases, with 7 bases between them. The CDR3 spans 15 residues. Germline V lookup: CDR1 SGHVS, CDR2 FQNEAQ. The CDR3 nucleotides read TGTGCCAGCAGCTTAGCAGTCCTTAACACCGGGGAGCTGTTTTTT. It translates to CASSLAVLNTGELFF.

This clonotype was recorded a few times. V is TRBV25-1 and J is TRBJ2-5, with TRBD1 as a possible D gene (6 bases). The germline V gene encodes CDR1 MGHDK and CDR2 SYGVNS. The CDR3 loop spans 15 amino acids. V lost 0 bases and J 2 bases, leaving 10 bases between the germline ends. DNA for the CDR3: TGTGCCAGCAGTGAATACGGGACACCTCAAGAGACCCAGTACTTC. It yields the protein CASSEYGTPQETQYF. The variable domain in full, completed from reference TRBV25-1 and TRBJ2-5, reads EADIYQTPRYLVIGTGKKITLECSQTMGHDKMYWYQQDPGMELHLIHYSYGVNSTEKGDLSSESTVSRIRTEHFPLTLESARPSHTSQYLCASSEYGTPQETQYFGPGTRLLVL.

The V and J genes are TRBV12-3 or TRBV12-4 and TRBJ1-1, with no clear D. This CDR3 has 13 amino acids. Trimming removed 2 bases at V and 1 base at J, with 5 bases between. CDR3 sequence (DNA): TGTGCCAGCAGTTTATGGACGAACACTGAAGCTTTCTTT. This gives the protein CASSLWTNTEAFF.

The sample holds a few counts of this clonotype. The chain employs TRBV28 and TRBJ1-1; 8 bases align to TRBD1. The ends lost 6 bases at V and 1 base at J; junction bases unmatched: 4. CDR1 and CDR2 from the germline V gene are MDHEN and SYDVKM. The CDR3 consists of 14 residues. For the CDR3, the DNA is TGTGCCAGCAGGCTCAGGGGGCCGAACACTGAAGCTTTCTTT. Its protein is CASRLRGPNTEAFF. The full variable domain, completed using reference TRBV28 and TRBJ1-1, is DVKVTQSSRYLVKRTGEKVFLECVQDMDHENMFWYRQDPGLGLRLIYFSYDVKMKEKGDIPEGYSVSREKKERFSLILESASTNQTSMYLCASRLRGPNTEAFFGQGTRLTVV.

This sequence joins TRBV7-2 and TRBJ2-5; D gene unclear. This CDR3 spans 14 amino acids. Per germline, CDR1 SGHTA and CDR2 FQGNSA. The V gene lost 5 bases and the J gene lost 1 base, with 11 bases spanning the gap. In nucleotides, the CDR3 is TGTGCCAGCAGCCCCGGTGTCGGCCAAGAGACCCAGTACTTC. Its translation is CASSPGVGQETQYF.

This rearrangement joins TRBV12-3 or TRBV12-4 to TRBJ2-3, with a tentative D call TRBD2 (5 bases). This CDR3 is 16 amino acids long. V lost 3 bases and J 2 bases, leaving 15 bases between the germline ends. This chain's CDR3 is CASSFRTGVDTDTQYF. The CDR3 DNA reads TGTGCCAGCAGTTTCCGGACTGGGGTTGACACAGATACGCAGTATTTT.

The V and J genes are TRBV29-1 and TRBJ1-1; D not certain. CDR1 and CDR2 (germline): SQVTM, ANQGSEA. CDR3 length equals 13 residues. V was clipped by 7 bases and J by 2 bases, with 14 bases between them. CDR3 bases: TGCAGCGAGGTCTGGGCCCTTAACACTGAAGCTTTCTTT. Protein sequence: CSEVWALNTEAFF.

To note about this clonotype: Germline is not matched at one junction end, which may reflect a read error. J is TRBJ2-2 and V is TRBV19; 10 bases line up with TRBD1. The CDR3 length is 15 residues. Germline CDR1 is LNHDA and CDR2 is SQIVND (reference sequence). CDR3 protein: CASSRGTGDTGELFF. CDR3 DNA: TGTGCCAGTAGCAGAGGGACAGGGGACACTGGGGAGCTGTTTTTT.

This clonotype was seen a few times. CDR3 nucleotide sequence: TGTGCCAGCAGCTTATCAGATGCAACTAATGAAAAACTGTTTTTT. Its protein is CASSLSDATNEKLFF. The chain combines TRBV11-1 with TRBJ1-4; D gene uncertain. Trimming shortened V by 2 bases and J by 0 bases, and 7 bases separated the two germline ends. This CDR3 contains 15 residues. The germline V gene has CDR1 SGHAT and CDR2 FQDESV (reference sequence).

With regard to this clonotype: Its ends do not fully match the called genes, so a read error is possible. The CDR3 loop reads CASTLQSNEKLFF. CDR3 DNA sequence: TGTGCCAGCACCTTACAGTCAAATGAAAAACTGTTTTTT. The rearrangement links TRBV11-2 to TRBJ1-4; D remains unclear. Germline loops: CDR1 SGHAT, CDR2 FQNNGV. The CDR3 spans 13 residues.

This chain uses TRBV5-1 with TRBJ1-6; D call uncertain. This CDR3 is 15 amino acids long. V was shortened by 0 bases and J by 7 bases, with 11 bases between the two germline ends. The germline gives CDR1 SGHRS, CDR2 YFSETQ. CDR3 sequence reads: CASSLEAAPNSPLHF. The CDR3 nucleotides are TGCGCCAGCAGCTTGGAGGCGGCCCCCAATTCACCCCTCCACTTT. The complete variable domain, with remaining parts taken from reference TRBV5-1 and TRBJ1-6, reads KAGVTQTPRYLIKTRGQQVTLSCSPISGHRSVSWYQQTPGQGLQFLFEYFSETQRNKGNFPGRFSGRQFSNSRSEMNVSTLELGDSALYLCASSLEAAPNSPLHFGNGTRLTVT.

A remark on this clonotype: This sequence may be a read error, since a much larger clone differs from it by one base. The gene calls are TRBV7-2 and TRBJ1-2, with 8 bases matching TRBD1. From germline, CDR1 is SGHTA and CDR2 FQGNSA. The CDR3 contains 14 residues. DNA of the CDR3: TGTGCCAGCAGCGAGTTCAGGGGGCGCGATGGCTTCACCTTC. Its translation is CASSEFRGRDGFTF.

This clonotype was counted a few times. J is TRBJ1-6 and V is TRBV28, with TRBD1 matching over 7 bases. Germline V lookup: CDR1 MDHEN, CDR2 SYDVKM. The CDR3 runs to 15 residues. Losses at the gene ends were 3 bases for V and 13 bases for J; bases not matched to a gene: 12. The CDR3 loop reads CASSFSGTDTSPLHF. As DNA, the CDR3 is TGTGCCAGCAGTTTCAGCGGGACAGATACTTCTCCCCTCCACTTT.

In this sample, this clonotype turned up a few times. The chain carries TRBV20-1 and TRBJ2-5, with a weak D call TRBD1 (5 bases). Germline CDR1 reads DFQATT; CDR2 reads SNEGSKA (reference sequence). The ends were cut back, 5 bases at V and 5 bases at J, with 15 bases in the middle. The CDR3 totals 13 residues. This CDR3 reads CSAPKSRAETQYF. The CDR3 nucleotides are TGCAGTGCTCCGAAGAGCAGGGCTGAGACCCAGTACTTC.

V usage is TRBV5-1 and J usage is TRBJ2-7, with 9 bases that match TRBD1. The germline V gene has CDR1 SGHRS and CDR2 YFSETQ. V lost 4 bases, J lost 3 bases, and 5 bases stayed unmatched. The CDR3 has 14 residues. Here the CDR3 reads CASSSTGGRYEQYF. The CDR3 coding sequence is TGCGCCAGCAGCAGTACAGGGGGCCGCTACGAGCAGTACTTC.

This clonotype was picked up a small number of times. V and J are TRBV6-5 and TRBJ2-1; a possible D gene is TRBD1 (5 bases). The CDR3 has 14 residues. CDR1 is MNHEY, CDR2 SVGAGI, per germline. Trimming left V 6 bases short and J 5 bases short, with 14 bases between. This chain's CDR3 is CASSDSLLHNEQFF. DNA for the CDR3: TGTGCCAGCAGCGACAGCCTTCTTCACAATGAGCAGTTCTTC.

As regards this clonotype: Germline is not matched at one junction end, which may reflect a read error. The chain employs TRBV28 and TRBJ2-7; D not resolved. Per germline, CDR1 MDHEN and CDR2 SYDVKM. The CDR3 has 14 amino acids. CDR3 DNA sequence: TGTACCAGCAGTTTATTTAGGGAAGAGAGGGAGCAGTACTTC. Residues: CTSSLFREEREQYF.

This clonotype was found many times. The J gene is TRBJ2-6, the V gene TRBV7-2; D unresolved. The CDR3 runs 16 residues. The V end lost 8 bases, the J end lost 0 bases, and 14 bases lay between the germline ends. Per the germline V gene, CDR1 is SGHTA and CDR2 is FQGNSA. CDR3 bases: TGTGCCAGCTCCCGTTCACCGAACTCTGGGGCCAACGTCCTGACTTTC. The encoded protein is CASSRSPNSGANVLTF.

This clonotype was recorded a few times. CDR3 DNA sequence: TGTGCCAGCTGCCAGGGACAGGGGCCTAGCACAGATACGCAGTATTTT. Translation: CASCQGQGPSTDTQYF. The V and J genes are TRBV28 and TRBJ2-3; 10 positions match TRBD1. Germline CDR1 reads MDHEN; CDR2 reads SYDVKM. CDR3 size: 16 residues. V lost 8 bases to trimming and J lost 0 bases; unmatched junction nucleotides: 8.

This chain joins TRBV28 and TRBJ2-6, with TRBD2 matching 7 bases. With 6 bases clipped from V and 0 bases from J, the junction kept 5 bases outside the gene matches. Germline V gene sequence: CDR1 MDHEN, CDR2 SYDVKM. The CDR3 is made up of 16 amino acids. The CDR3 loop reads CASRQGGSSGANVLTF. As DNA, the CDR3 is TGTGCCAGCAGACAAGGCGGGAGCTCTGGGGCCAACGTCCTGACTTTC.